This T cell receptor beta chain was obtained from a study of cytomegalovirus exposure and HLA in healthy donors (dated by TCRdb to 2015 to 2018). In the study overall: An earlier analysis of approximately 550 of the donors reported roughly 300 Gb of sequence data and 117 million unique TCR beta sequences from 150 million to 200 million T cells. In a later genetic analysis, genome-wide SNP genotypes for 398 of the 666 donors were used, and that subset was treated as a discovery cohort. An early release covering about 600 HLA-typed donors comprised approximately 300 gigabases of sequencing data and approximately 85 million unique TCR sequences. The genetic ancestry cluster associated with self-reported Caucasian donors included 80% to 90% of the 398 genotyped donors. Along with the roughly 670-subject first cohort, a separate validation cohort of roughly 110 different subjects was used. Several DR-DQ haplotypes were handled as single units for association and clustering because linkage in the cohort was strong. Every discovery cohort repertoire had been produced on one sequencing platform. Rather than drawing on any new phenotypic data, the later analysis identified candidate immune exposures from TCR beta sequences and the way those sequences occurred across donors. High-throughput TCR immunosequencing, statistical association of individual TCRs with disease status, and machine learning were combined to predict cytomegalovirus infection status. Both class I and class II loci were covered by HLA typing, at four-digit resolution. In a later analysis, previously published TCR beta repertoires from 666 donors were re-analyzed and high-resolution HLA genotyping was added so that TCR occurrence patterns could be studied. The T cell repertoires of several hundred subjects were profiled by immunosequencing and related to cytomegalovirus serostatus. An earlier analysis of several hundred of the donors applied high-throughput TCR beta sequencing to assess whether each TCR beta V gene segment acted as functional or pseudogenic. Donor age, sex, ethnicity and CMV serostatus were collected together with the repertoire data. The number of donors typed differed by locus, with roughly 620-630 for A, B, C, DRB1 and DQB1, around 520 for DQA1, 600 to 610 for DPA1, and approximately 470 for DPB1. The aim of the study was to test whether cataloging public T cell receptors could identify signatures of past pathogen exposure. Across 300 to 500 genotyped donors of the cohort, an average of 235,054 unique TCR beta nucleotide sequences per donor were sequenced, and approximately 19% of those sequences were non-productive.

The paper's findings and limits, for the study overall: According to a later analysis, most CMV-associated TCR beta chains appeared to be HLA-restricted, and the HLA associations seemed to be driven largely by CMV exposure. HLA typing was unavailable for some donors at each locus, so association tests used only the typed subset. In vitro tests confirmed that a few of the cytomegalovirus-associated TCR beta chains recognize cytomegalovirus antigens. A further reported finding was that TCR beta sequences accurately predicted the HLA-A and HLA-B alleles for most subjects in the first cohort. Assigning TCR associations to individual alleles was difficult when HLA alleles, especially DR and DQ, strongly co-occurred. In an earlier analysis of under 600 of the donors, most TCR beta V segments were observed in productive rearrangements about 87% or about 30% of the time, broadly matching IMGT annotations. In a later analysis, HLA-associated TCR beta chains showed more clonal expansion and lower generation probabilities than non-associated chains that were equally common. According to a later genetic analysis, donors in an Asian-associated ancestry cluster had fewer N-insertions in productive TCRs than the approximately 630-donor mean. Linkage disequilibrium might explain the correlated functional status among segregating V segments, but an unknown experimental factor could not be excluded. In a later analysis, the rate of TCR association differed among HLA loci, with DRB1 alleles having the most associated TCRs and HLA-C alleles having the fewest. For the cohort, immune exposure information was limited to CMV serostatus. A later analysis reported that several top co-occurrence clusters appeared linked to parvovirus B19, influenza, CMV and Epstein-Barr virus. Presence/absence analyses assumed roughly uniform sequencing depth across donors, an assumption that may not hold. In a later genetic analysis, a missense DCLRE1C variant was associated with V-gene and J-gene trimming of TCR beta chains, and the association was replicated in an independent cohort. Some IMGT-functional V segments, including TRBV6-2 and TRBV6-3, could not be told apart with the 87-base-pair reads, so those segments were excluded. The authors suggested that the approach could potentially be generalized to other disease states and immunological phenotypes. In the study, roughly 160 TCR beta chains were listed as associated with cytomegalovirus. Only TCR beta chains were sequenced in this cohort, and the absence of alpha or paired-chain data limited detectable features. A group of highly shared sequence variants was considered likely to be a technical artifact of the sequencing pipeline. The classifier was reported to diagnose cytomegalovirus status with high specificity and sensitivity in both the original and validation cohorts. At a false discovery rate of 0.05, a later analysis linked 16,951 TCR beta sequences to specific HLA alleles. Because counts were too low, seventeen rarely observed V segments, including chromosome 9 orphons, were left out of the earlier analysis of 500 to 750 of the donors. Across donors, most TCR sequences were observed very rarely, whereas some public TCRs were present in many individuals.

The CDR3 numbers 14 residues from cysteine through phenylalanine. The kept DNA is CDR3 alone, 42 bases in frame from the first base. From a lookup of the germline V gene, CDR1 and CDR2 are MNHEY and SVGAGI. The trim is 0 bases for V and 8 bases for J, with a gap of 13 bases between the germline ends. In total, 630 or so healthy bone marrow donors made up the cohort. Cohort members were all nominally healthy when sampled, although unrecorded immune exposures were likely present. The donor tested CMV seropositive, placing the donor among the 250 to 350 seropositive members of the cohort. Each donor provided a peripheral blood sample, and peripheral blood mononuclear cells were used for TCR beta sequencing. Genomic DNA was extracted from the blood cell samples with the Qiagen DNeasy Blood Extraction Kit. About this clone: No antigen is known for it. The sample holds no much larger clone one base away, and base qualities are not on file.

Libraries were made using the immunoSEQ multiplex PCR assay. For the multiplex PCR, a mixture combining 60 forward primers for TCR Vbeta segments and 13 reverse primers for TCR Jbeta segments was used. A multiplex PCR assay on genomic DNA amplified the CDR3 region of rearranged TCR beta genes. The Illumina HiSeq System was used to sequence the amplified TCR beta libraries as 87-base-pair reads. Concerning the study's data processing: A later analysis counted tens of millions of unique TCR beta chains across the 690 or so repertoires, and some 11 million of these chains were shared by at least two donors. Raw reads were error-corrected and collapsed into unique sequences with a nearest-neighbor algorithm that merged closely related sequences to remove PCR and sequencing errors. To assign V, D and J gene segments, CDR3 sequences were aligned to IMGT reference sequences. For a sequence to be retained, at least a six-nucleotide match to both a V gene segment and a J gene segment was required. A rearrangement was called productive if the CDR3 had no stop codons and remained in frame with V and J, and every other rearrangement was called non-productive. Following IMGT convention, CDR3 was defined as the stretch from the second conserved V-encoded cysteine up to the conserved J-encoded phenylalanine. The earlier analysis of some 540 of the donors excluded any sequence lacking an unambiguous match to a single V gene segment. In an earlier analysis of 450 to 750 of the donors, a V segment was called functional when productive rearrangements were above 56.7%, and segregating when the standard deviation between donors exceeded 5%. A statistical classification framework was built for diagnosing cytomegalovirus status from the catalog of TCR beta chain sequences. V and J gene assignment, in a later analysis, came from comparing TCR nucleotide sequences with IMGT/GENE-DB human TR gene sequences. The TCRdist pipeline was used in a later analysis to assign CDR3 sequences and most-parsimonious VDJ recombination scenarios. A later analysis defined each TCR beta chain by its CDR3 amino acid sequence plus V-gene family, and excluded reads lacking a unique V-gene family. In a later analysis, a few hundred highly shared, low-generation-probability nucleotide sequences were removed to address suspected cross-contamination and a sequencing artifact. A later analysis calculated a clonal expansion index for each public chain from normalized within-repertoire ranks of inferred template counts. In a later analysis, generation probabilities were computed using a VDJ recombination model fitted to out-of-frame rearrangements, and the results were checked against IGoR. A later analysis scored TCR-TCR, TCR-HLA and TCR-CMV co-occurrence with hypergeometric tests, applying a repertoire-size bias correction to TCR pairs. To estimate false discovery rates, a later analysis permuted the HLA or CMV assignments 20 times. In a later analysis, co-occurring TCRs were grouped with DBSCAN, and TCRdist sequence similarity was added when clustering was performed within HLA-allele-positive subsets. Co-occurrence clustering excluded repertoires with fewer than 30,000 or more than 120,000 public chains, plus five with anomalous nucleotide sharing. TCRdb stores this immuneACCESS table with in-frame sequences only. Part of the clones is absent; in the studies checked, under half of the shortfall reflects unresolved V genes, and no reason is known for the rest. For V, J and clone size, that table is used; D and trimming come from the DNA. This sample gives 150,000 to 200,000 clones in total; approximately 79% of them show up just once. Roughly 7.1% of the sample is in the top ten clones.

The receptor was isolated from a man aged 35 to 55 in good health and CMV-seropositive. Rearrangement joined TRBV6-5 to TRBJ1-2, and perhaps TRBD1 as D gene, on 5 matching bases. Sample: PBMCs. The CDR3 protein: CASSYSVAGRGYTF. In nucleotides, the sequence is TGTGCCAGCAGTTACTCGGTTGCAGGGCGAGGCTACACCTTC.